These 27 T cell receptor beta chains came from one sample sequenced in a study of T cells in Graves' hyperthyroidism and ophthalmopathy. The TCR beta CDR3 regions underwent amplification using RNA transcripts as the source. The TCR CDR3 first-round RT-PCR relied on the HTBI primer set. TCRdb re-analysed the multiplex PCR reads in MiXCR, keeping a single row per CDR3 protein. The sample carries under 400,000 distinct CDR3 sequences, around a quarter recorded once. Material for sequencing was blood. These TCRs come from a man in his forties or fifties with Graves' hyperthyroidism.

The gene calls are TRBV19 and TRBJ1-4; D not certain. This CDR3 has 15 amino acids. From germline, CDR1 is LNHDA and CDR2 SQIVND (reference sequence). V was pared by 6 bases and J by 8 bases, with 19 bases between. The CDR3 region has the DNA TGTGCCAGTAGCAACACTCCGGGGATTATCGAAAAACTGTTTTTT. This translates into CASSNTPGIIEKLFF.

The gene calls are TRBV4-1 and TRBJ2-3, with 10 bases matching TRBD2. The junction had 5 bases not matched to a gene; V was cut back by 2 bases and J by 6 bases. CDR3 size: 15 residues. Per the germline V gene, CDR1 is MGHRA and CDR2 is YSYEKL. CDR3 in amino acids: CASSQILAGKDTQYF. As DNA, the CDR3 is TGCGCCAGCAGCCAAATACTAGCGGGAAAGGATACGCAGTATTTT.

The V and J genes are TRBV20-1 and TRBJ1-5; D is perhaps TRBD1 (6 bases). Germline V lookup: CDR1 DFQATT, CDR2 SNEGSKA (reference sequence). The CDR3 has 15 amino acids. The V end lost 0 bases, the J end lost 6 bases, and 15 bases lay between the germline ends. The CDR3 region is CSAREIGGAGQPQHF. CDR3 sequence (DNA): TGCAGTGCTAGAGAAATAGGGGGGGCCGGTCAGCCCCAGCATTTT.

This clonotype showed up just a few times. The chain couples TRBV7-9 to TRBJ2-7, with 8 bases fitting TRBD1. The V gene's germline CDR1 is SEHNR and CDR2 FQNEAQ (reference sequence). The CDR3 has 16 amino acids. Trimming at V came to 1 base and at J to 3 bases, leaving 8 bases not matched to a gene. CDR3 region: CASSLDRDRTHYEQYF. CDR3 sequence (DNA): TGTGCCAGCAGCTTAGACCGGGACAGGACGCACTACGAGCAGTACTTC.

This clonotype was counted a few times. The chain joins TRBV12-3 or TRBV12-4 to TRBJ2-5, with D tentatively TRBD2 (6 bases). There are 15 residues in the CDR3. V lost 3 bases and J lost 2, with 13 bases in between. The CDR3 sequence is CASSFRGFGQETQYF. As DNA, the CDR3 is TGTGCCAGCAGTTTTCGGGGGTTTGGGCAAGAGACCCAGTACTTC.

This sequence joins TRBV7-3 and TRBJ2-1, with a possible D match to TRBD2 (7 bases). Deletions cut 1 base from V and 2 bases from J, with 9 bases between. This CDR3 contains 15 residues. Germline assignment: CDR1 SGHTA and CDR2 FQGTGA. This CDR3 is CASSLNGGPYNEQFF. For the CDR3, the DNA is TGTGCCAGCAGCTTAAACGGGGGGCCCTACAATGAGCAGTTCTTC.

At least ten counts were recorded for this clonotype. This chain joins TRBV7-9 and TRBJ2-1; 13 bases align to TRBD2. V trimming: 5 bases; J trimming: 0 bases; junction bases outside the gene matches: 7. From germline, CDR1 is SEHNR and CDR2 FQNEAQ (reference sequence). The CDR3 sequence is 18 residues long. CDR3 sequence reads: CASSPGRTSGSSYNEQFF. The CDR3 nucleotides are TGTGCCAGCAGCCCAGGGAGGACTAGCGGGAGCTCCTACAATGAGCAGTTCTTC.

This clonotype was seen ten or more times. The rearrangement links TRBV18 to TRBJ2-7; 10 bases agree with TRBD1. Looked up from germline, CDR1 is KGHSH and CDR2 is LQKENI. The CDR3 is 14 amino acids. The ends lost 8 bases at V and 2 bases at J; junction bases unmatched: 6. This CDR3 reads CASAGDRGTYEQYF. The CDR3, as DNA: TGTGCCAGCGCTGGGGACAGGGGAACCTACGAGCAGTACTTC. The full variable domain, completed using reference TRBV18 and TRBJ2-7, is NAGVMQNPRHLVRRRGQEARLRCSPMKGHSHVYWYRQLPEEGLKFMVYLQKENIIDESGMPKERFSAEFPKEGPSILRIQQVVRGDSAAYFCASAGDRGTYEQYFGPGTRLTVT.

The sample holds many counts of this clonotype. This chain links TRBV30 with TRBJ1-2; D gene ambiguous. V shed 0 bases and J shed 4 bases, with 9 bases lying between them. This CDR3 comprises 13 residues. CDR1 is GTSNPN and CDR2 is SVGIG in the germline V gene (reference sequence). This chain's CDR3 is CAWSVSKSYGYTF. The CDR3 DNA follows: TGTGCCTGGAGTGTTTCTAAGAGCTATGGCTACACCTTC. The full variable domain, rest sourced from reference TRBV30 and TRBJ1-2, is SQTIHQWPATLVQPVGSPLSLECTVEGTSNPNLYWYRQAAGRGLQLLFYSVGIGQISSEVPQNLSASRPQDRQFILSSKKLLLSDSGFYLCAWSVSKSYGYTFGSGTRLTVV.

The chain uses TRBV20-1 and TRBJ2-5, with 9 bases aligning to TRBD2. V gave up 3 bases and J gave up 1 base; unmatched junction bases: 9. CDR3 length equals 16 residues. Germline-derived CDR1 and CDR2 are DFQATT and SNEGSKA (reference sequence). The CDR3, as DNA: TGCAGTGCTAGTCCAATTAGCGGGGGACCCCAAGAGACCCAGTACTTC. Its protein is CSASPISGGPQETQYF.

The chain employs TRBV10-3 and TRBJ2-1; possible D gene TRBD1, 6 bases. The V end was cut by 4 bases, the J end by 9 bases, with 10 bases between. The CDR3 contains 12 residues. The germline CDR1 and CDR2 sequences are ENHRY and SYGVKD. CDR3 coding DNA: TGTGCCATCAGTGCCTGGGGGCTTGAGCAGTTCTTC. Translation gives CAISAWGLEQFF.

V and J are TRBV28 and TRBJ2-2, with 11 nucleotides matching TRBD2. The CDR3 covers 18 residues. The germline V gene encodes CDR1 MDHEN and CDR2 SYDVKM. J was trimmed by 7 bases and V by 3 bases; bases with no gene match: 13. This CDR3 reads CASSFHPTSGREFGELFF. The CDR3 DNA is TGTGCCAGCAGTTTCCACCCTACTAGCGGGAGAGAGTTCGGGGAGCTGTTTTTT. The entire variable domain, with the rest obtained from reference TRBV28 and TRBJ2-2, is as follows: DVKVTQSSRYLVKRTGEKVFLECVQDMDHENMFWYRQDPGLGLRLIYFSYDVKMKEKGDIPEGYSVSREKKERFSLILESASTNQTSMYLCASSFHPTSGREFGELFFGEGSRLTVL.

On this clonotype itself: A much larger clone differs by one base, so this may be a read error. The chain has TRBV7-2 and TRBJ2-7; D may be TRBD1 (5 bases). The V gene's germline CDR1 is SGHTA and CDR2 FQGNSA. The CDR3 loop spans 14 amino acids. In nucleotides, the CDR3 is TGTGCCAGCAGCCGATACCTGGGGCGCTACGAGCAGTGCTTC. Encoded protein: CASSRYLGRYEQCF.

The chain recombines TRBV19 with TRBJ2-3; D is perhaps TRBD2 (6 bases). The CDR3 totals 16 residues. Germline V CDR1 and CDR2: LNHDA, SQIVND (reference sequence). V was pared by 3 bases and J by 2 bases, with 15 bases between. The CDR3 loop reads CASSIGFRGDTDTQYF. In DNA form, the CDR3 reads TGTGCCAGTAGTATCGGCTTCCGCGGGGACACAGATACGCAGTATTTT.

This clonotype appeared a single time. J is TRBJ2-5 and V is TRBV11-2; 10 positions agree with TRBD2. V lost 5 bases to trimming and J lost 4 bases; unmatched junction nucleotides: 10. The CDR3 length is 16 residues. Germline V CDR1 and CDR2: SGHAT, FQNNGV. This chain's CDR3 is CASSQSWRLAGETQYF. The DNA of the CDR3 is TGTGCCAGCAGCCAAAGTTGGAGACTAGCGGGAGAGACCCAGTACTTC.

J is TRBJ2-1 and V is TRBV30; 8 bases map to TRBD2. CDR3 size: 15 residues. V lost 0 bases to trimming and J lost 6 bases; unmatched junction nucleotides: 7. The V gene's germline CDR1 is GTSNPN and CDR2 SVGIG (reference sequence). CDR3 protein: CAWSVLADFGNEQFF. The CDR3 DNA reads TGTGCCTGGAGTGTACTAGCGGACTTTGGCAATGAGCAGTTCTTC.

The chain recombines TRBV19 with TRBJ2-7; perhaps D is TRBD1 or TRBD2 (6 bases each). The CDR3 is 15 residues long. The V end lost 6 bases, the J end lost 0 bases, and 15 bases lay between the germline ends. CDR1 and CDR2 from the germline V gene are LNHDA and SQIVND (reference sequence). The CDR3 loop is CASSKKGGSSYEQYF. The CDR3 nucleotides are TGTGCCAGTAGCAAAAAGGGGGGAAGCTCCTACGAGCAGTACTTC.

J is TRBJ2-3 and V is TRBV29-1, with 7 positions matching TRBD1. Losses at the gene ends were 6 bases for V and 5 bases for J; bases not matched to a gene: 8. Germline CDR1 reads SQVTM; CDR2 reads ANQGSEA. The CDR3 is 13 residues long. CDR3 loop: CSVGTEWGDTQYF. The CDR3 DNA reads TGCAGCGTAGGGACAGAGTGGGGAGATACGCAGTATTTT.

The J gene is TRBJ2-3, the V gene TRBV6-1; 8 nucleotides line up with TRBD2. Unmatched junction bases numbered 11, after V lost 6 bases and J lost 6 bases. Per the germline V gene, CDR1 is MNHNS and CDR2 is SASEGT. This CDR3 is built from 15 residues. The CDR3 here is CASSPRGGGDDTQYF. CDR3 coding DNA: TGTGCCAGCAGCCCTCGGGGGGGCGGTGACGATACGCAGTATTTT.

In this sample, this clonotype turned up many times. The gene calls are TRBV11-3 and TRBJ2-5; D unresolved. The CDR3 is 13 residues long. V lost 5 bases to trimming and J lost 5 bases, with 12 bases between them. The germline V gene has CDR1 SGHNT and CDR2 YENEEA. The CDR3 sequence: CASSPPSVETQYF. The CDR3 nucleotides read TGTGCCAGCAGCCCCCCGTCAGTCGAGACCCAGTACTTC. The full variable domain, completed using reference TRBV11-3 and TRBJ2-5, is EAGVVQSPRYKIIEKKQPVAFWCNPISGHNTLYWYLQNLGQGPELLIRYENEEAVDDSQLPKDRFSAERLKGVDSTLKIQPAELGDSAVYLCASSPPSVETQYFGPGTRLLVL.

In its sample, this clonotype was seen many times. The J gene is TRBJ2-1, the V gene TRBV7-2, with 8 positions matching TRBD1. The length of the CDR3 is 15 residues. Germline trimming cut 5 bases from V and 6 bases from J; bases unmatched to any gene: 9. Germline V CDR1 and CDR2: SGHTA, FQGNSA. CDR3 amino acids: CASSLTGGWGNEQFF. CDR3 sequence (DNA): TGTGCCAGCAGCCTCACAGGGGGATGGGGCAATGAGCAGTTCTTC.

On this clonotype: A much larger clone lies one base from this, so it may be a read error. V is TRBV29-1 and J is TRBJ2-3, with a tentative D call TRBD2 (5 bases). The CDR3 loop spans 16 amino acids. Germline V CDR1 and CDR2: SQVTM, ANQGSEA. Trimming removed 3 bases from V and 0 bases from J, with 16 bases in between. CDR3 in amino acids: CSVDGSPGSSTDTQYF. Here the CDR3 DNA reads TGCAGCGTTGATGGCAGCCCGGGATCCAGCACAGATACGCAGTATTTT.

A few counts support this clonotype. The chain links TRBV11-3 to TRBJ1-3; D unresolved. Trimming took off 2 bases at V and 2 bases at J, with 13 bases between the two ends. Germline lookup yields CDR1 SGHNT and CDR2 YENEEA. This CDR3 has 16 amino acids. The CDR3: CASSLIPSGTGNTIYF. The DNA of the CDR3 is TGTGCCAGCAGCTTAATCCCCAGCGGTACTGGAAACACCATATATTTT.

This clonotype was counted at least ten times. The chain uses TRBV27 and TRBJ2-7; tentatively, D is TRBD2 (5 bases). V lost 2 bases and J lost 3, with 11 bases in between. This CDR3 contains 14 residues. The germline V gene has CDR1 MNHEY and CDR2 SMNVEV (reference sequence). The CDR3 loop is CASSLGAVGYEQYF. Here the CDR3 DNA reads TGTGCCAGCAGTTTAGGAGCGGTGGGCTACGAGCAGTACTTC.

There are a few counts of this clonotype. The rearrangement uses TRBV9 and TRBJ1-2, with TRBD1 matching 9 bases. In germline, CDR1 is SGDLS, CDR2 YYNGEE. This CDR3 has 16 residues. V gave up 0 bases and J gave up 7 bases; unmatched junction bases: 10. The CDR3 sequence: CASSVGRTGAQGGYTF. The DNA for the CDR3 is TGTGCCAGCAGCGTAGGGCGGACAGGGGCCCAAGGTGGCTACACCTTC.

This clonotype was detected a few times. The CDR3 bases are TGCAGCGTTGTAGCCTGGAAAAGCTCCTACAATGAGCAGTTCTTC. Encoded protein: CSVVAWKSSYNEQFF. The V gene is TRBV29-1, the J gene TRBJ2-1, with D uncertain. Germline CDR1 and CDR2: SQVTM and ANQGSEA. Between the trimmed V and J ends, which lost 4 bases and 0 bases, there was a span of 13 bases. The CDR3 totals 15 residues.

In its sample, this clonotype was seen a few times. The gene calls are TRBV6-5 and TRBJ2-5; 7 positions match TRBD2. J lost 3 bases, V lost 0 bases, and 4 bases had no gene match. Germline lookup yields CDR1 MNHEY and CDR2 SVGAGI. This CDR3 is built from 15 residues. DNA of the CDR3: TGTGCCAGCAGTTACTCACGGCTAGCGGAAGAGACCCAGTACTTC. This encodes CASSYSRLAEETQYF.